This TCR beta chain was identified in a study of blood T cell repertoires in COVID-19 (TCRdb year 2020). Concerning the study at large: Collaborator samples came from the United States, Italy and Spain and covered acute and convalescent phases of COVID-19. The prospective study material was composed of cDNA or gDNA derived from T cells, B-cell-depleted T cells, or PBMCs. Subjects who had been exposed to COVID-19, were actively infected with it, or had recovered from it provided the deeply sampled blood TCRbeta repertoires that made up the dataset. A freely available public database, intended as a resource for researchers studying the immune response to SARS-CoV-2, is where the repertoires were released. The samples were drawn from the first 160 participants of the ongoing ImmuneRACE study and from 1,254 subjects provided by 6 global collaborators. A de-identified subject ID, COVID-19 status, age in years and sex were almost always included in the sample metadata. Where available, HLA class I and class II types were taken from metadata supplied by the sample provider and were not determined by assay-based typing. General findings and caveats noted by the study authors: The quantity of clinical and demographic metadata differed by source and by participant and was supplied without curation.

The germline V gene supplies CDR1 MDHEN and CDR2 SYDVKM. The CDR3, from cysteine to phenylalanine, totals 16 residues. Only the CDR3 DNA stays, 48 bases, in frame from base 1. V and J are trimmed by 8 bases and 7 bases, and the gene matches miss 14 bases of the junction. TCRbeta CDR3 regions were amplified from genomic DNA by means of the immunoSEQ Assay, a bias-controlled multiplex PCR. In the original analysis: The number of nucleated cells in each sample was estimated from the amplification of reference gene primers within the assay. Sequence reads were collapsed and filtered to measure the absolute abundance of every unique TCRbeta CDR3 rearrangement. For each sample, productive Simpson clonality was calculated as the square root of Simpson's diversity index across productive rearrangements. TCRdb holds this immuneACCESS table with in-frame rearrangements only. Some clones are missing; in checked studies, unresolved V genes explain under half, and the rest has no known cause. V, J and clone size reflect that table, while D and trimming were determined from the DNA. The sample includes about 210,000 clones, with 75% to 85% observed a single time. Clones ranked in the top ten supply under 4.5% of the sample.

Participants in the prospective study were aged roughly 18 to 95 years, lived in 24 United States geographic areas, and enrolled through a virtual design. In the prospective study, participants were assigned to cohorts based on the clinical history participants reported in a screening survey and a study questionnaire. In the prospective study, mobile phlebotomists collected whole blood, serum and a nasopharyngeal or oropharyngeal swab from each participant. Prospective study participants could optionally give additional blood draws and questionnaires over a 2-month period. Prospective study blood samples were shipped either frozen or at room temperature before DNA extraction. In regard to this clone: It has no known antigen specificity. No clone much larger than this one lies a single base away; base qualities are absent.

The sequence links TRBV28 to TRBJ1-3; 10 bases in the middle match TRBD1. The source material was PBMCs or T cells enriched from blood (not recorded which). The sequence came from a young man with acute COVID-19. CDR3 protein: CASVTPAGQGLNTIYF. The nucleotides are TGTGCCAGCGTCACCCCGGCGGGACAGGGGCTGAACACCATATATTTT.